This T cell receptor beta chain is from a study of patients and donors after allogeneic stem cell transplantation. TCRdb called the RT-PCR reads again in MiXCR, with one record for every CDR3 protein. Counted here are some 960,000 distinct CDR3 sequences, over 15% occurring once; the ten biggest clones make up about 6%. Trimming shortened V by 0 bases and J by 6 bases, and 12 bases separated the two germline ends. The CDR3 totals 16 residues. This chain uses TRBV12-3 or TRBV12-4 with TRBJ1-6; TRBD1 might be the D (6 bases). What was sequenced was blood, either unsorted or a sorted T cell fraction (not recorded which). This TCR was recovered from a human donor who was either an allogeneic HSCT recipient or a stem cell or donor lymphocyte infusion donor (not recorded which). It is not recorded whose cells these are; they may come from a transplant donor. CDR3 sequence (DNA): TGTGCCAGCAGTTTAGCGTTGAGGGGGATTAATTCACCCCTCCACTTT. Protein product: CASSLALRGINSPLHF.